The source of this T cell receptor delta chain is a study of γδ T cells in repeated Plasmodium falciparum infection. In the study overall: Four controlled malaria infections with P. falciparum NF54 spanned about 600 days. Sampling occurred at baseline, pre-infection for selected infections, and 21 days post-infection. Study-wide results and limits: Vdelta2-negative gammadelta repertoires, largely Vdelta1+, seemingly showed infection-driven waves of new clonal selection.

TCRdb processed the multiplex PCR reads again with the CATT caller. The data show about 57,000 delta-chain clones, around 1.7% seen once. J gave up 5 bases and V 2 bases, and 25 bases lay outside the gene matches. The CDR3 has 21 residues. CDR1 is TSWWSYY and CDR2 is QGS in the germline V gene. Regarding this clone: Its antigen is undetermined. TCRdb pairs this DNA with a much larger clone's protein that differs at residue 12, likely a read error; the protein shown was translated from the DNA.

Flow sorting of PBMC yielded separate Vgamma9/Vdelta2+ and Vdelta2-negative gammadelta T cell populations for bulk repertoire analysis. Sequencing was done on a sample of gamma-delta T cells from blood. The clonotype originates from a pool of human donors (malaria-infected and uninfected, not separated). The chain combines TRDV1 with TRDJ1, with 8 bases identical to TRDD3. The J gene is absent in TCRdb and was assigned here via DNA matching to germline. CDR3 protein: CALGEGSRFPYSLGAIDKLIF. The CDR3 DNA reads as TGTGCTCTTGGGGAAGGATCTAGATTTCCCTATTCACTGGGGGCCATTGATAAACTCATCTTT.